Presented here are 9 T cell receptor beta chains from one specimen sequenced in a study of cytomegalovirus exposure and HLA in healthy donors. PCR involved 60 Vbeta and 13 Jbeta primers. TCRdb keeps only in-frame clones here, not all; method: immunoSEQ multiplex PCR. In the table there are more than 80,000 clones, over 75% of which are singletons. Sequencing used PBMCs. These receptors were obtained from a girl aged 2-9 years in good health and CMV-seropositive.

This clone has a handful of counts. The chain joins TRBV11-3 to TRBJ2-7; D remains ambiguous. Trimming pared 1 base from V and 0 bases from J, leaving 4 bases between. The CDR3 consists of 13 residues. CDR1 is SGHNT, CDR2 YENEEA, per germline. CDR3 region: CASSLANSYEQYF. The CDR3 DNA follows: TGTGCCAGCAGCTTAGCCAACTCCTACGAGCAGTACTTC.

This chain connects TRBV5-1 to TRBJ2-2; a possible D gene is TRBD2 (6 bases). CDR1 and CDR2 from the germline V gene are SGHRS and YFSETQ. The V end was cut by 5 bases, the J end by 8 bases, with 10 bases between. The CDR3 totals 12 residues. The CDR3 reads CASSQREGELFF. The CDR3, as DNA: TGCGCCAGCAGTCAACGGGAGGGGGAGCTGTTTTTT.

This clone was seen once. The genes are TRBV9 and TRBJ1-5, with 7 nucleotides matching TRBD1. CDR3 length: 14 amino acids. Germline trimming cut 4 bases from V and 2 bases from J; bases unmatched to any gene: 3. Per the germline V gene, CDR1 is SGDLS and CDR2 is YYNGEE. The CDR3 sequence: CASSTTGGNQPQHF. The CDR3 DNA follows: TGTGCCAGCAGCACAACAGGGGGCAATCAGCCCCAGCATTTT.

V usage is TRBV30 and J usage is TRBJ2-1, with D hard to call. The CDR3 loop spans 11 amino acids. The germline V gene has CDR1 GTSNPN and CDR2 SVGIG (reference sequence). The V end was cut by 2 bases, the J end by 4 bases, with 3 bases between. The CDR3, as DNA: TGTGCCTGGAGTCCATACAATGAGCAGTTCTTC. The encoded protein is CAWSPYNEQFF.

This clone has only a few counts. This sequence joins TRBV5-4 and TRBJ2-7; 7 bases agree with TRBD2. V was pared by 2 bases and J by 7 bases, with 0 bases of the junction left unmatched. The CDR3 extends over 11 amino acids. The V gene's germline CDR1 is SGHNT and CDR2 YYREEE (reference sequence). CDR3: CASSFGGEQYF. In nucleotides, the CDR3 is TGTGCCAGCAGCTTCGGGGGGGAGCAGTACTTC.

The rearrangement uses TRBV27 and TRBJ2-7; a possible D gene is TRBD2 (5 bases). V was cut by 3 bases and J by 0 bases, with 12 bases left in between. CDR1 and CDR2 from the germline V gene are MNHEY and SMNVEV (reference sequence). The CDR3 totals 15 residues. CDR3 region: CASSLRVPHSYEQYF. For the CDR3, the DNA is TGTGCCAGCAGTTTGCGGGTACCCCACTCCTACGAGCAGTACTTC.

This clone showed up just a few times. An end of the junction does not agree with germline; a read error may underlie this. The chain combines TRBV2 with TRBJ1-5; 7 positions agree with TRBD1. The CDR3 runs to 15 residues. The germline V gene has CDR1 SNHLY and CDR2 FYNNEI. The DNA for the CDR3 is TGTGCCAGCAGGGAAGGGGGCTCAAGCAATCAGCCCCAGCATTTT. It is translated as CASREGGSSNQPQHF.

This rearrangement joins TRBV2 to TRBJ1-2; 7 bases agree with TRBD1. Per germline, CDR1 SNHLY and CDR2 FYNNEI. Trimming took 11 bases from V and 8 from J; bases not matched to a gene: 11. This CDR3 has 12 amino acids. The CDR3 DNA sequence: TGTGCCGGTCAGGACAGGTCCGAGGGCTACACCTTC. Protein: CAGQDRSEGYTF.

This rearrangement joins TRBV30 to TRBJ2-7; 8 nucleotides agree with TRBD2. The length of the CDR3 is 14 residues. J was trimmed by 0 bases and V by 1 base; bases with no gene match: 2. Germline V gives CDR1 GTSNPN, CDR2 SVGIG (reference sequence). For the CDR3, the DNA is TGTGCCTGGAGTGAGGCGGGAGGCTCCTACGAGCAGTACTTC. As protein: CAWSEAGGSYEQYF.